One sample yielded the 20 T cell receptor beta chains listed below, sequenced in a study of cytomegalovirus exposure and HLA in healthy donors. A multiplex PCR was run with 60 Vbeta primers and 13 Jbeta primers. Method: immunoSEQ multiplex PCR; TCRdb's copy keeps in-frame clones and lacks some. Among roughly 180,000 clones listed, 85% were seen once. The sample consisted of PBMCs. The source is a boy younger than 10 in good health and CMV-seronegative.

The rearrangement links TRBV30 to TRBJ2-5; D is ambiguous. The CDR3 runs to 13 residues. Between the trimmed V and J ends, which lost 1 base and 9 bases, there was a span of 15 bases. The V gene's germline CDR1 is GTSNPN and CDR2 SVGIG (reference sequence). In nucleotides, the CDR3 is TGTGCCTGGAGTGGAGTAGGAGCTAGAGCCCAGTACTTC. Protein: CAWSGVGARAQYF. Drawing the rest from reference TRBV30 and TRBJ2-5, the complete variable domain is SQTIHQWPATLVQPVGSPLSLECTVEGTSNPNLYWYRQAAGRGLQLLFYSVGIGQISSEVPQNLSASRPQDRQFILSSKKLLLSDSGFYLCAWSGVGARAQYFGPGTRLLVL.

This chain connects TRBV6-6 to TRBJ1-2; TRBD1 might be the D (5 bases). The CDR3 totals 16 residues. The ends were cut back, 2 bases at V and 4 bases at J, with 17 bases in the middle. In germline, CDR1 is MNHNY, CDR2 SVGAGI (reference sequence). The CDR3 DNA reads TGTGCCAGCAGTTACCCGGGTGCGGGGCCCAGCTATGGCTACACCTTC. As protein: CASSYPGAGPSYGYTF.

This clone was observed a few times. This rearrangement joins TRBV21-1 to TRBJ2-2; the table's D call, TRBD2, was not checked against the DNA. TRBV21-1 is shown as a pseudogene. This CDR3 contains 16 residues. This CDR3 reads CASSKGGGHNTGELFF. CDR3 in DNA: TGTGCCAGCAGCAAAGGGGGGGGCCATAACACCGGGGAGCTGTTTTTT.

This clone was seen more than once but under ten times. The V and J genes are TRBV5-1 and TRBJ1-1, with 12 bases identical to TRBD1. Looked up from germline, CDR1 is SGHRS and CDR2 is YFSETQ. J lost 4 bases, V lost 4 bases, and 5 bases had no gene match. CDR3 length equals 15 residues. In nucleotides, the CDR3 is TGCGCCAGCAGCCCGGGACAGGGGGCGGCCACTGAAGCTTTCTTT. Translating it yields CASSPGQGAATEAFF. Full variable domain (rest looked up from reference TRBV5-1 and TRBJ1-1): KAGVTQTPRYLIKTRGQQVTLSCSPISGHRSVSWYQQTPGQGLQFLFEYFSETQRNKGNFPGRFSGRQFSNSRSEMNVSTLELGDSALYLCASSPGQGAATEAFFGQGTRLTVV.

The chain has TRBV4-2 and TRBJ2-3, with TRBD2 matching 7 bases. V dropped 0 bases and J dropped 13; count of bases not matched to a gene: 16. This CDR3 is 16 amino acids long. CDR1 LGHNA and CDR2 YNFKEQ come from the germline V gene. The CDR3 here is CASSQETGLPNLIEYF. The CDR3 DNA follows: TGTGCCAGCAGCCAAGAAACGGGACTACCAAACCTCATTGAGTATTTT.

V is TRBV5-1 and J is TRBJ2-3; TRBD1 aligns across 8 bases. The CDR3 has 23 amino acids. Trimming cost V 4 bases and J 0 bases; bases outside gene matches: 28. Germline CDR1 SGHRS, CDR2 YFSETQ. The CDR3 sequence: CASSATLWGEDRDFPTSTDTQYF. The CDR3 bases are TGCGCCAGCAGCGCCACCTTGTGGGGTGAGGACAGGGATTTTCCTACTAGCACAGATACGCAGTATTTT.

This chain links TRBV5-6 with TRBJ2-5; 7 nucleotides agree with TRBD2. CDR3 size: 16 residues. J lost 1 base, V lost 3 bases, and 9 bases had no gene match. Germline V gene lookup returns CDR1 SGHDT and CDR2 YYEEEE. CDR3 in DNA: TGTGCCAGCAGCTCCTTCTTACTAGCGTTCCAAGAGACCCAGTACTTC. Protein: CASSSFLLAFQETQYF.

V gene TRBV29-1 combines with J gene TRBJ1-1, with a possible D match to TRBD1 (6 bases). Trimming took 8 bases from V and 3 from J, leaving 19 bases between them. Per the germline V gene, CDR1 is SQVTM and CDR2 is ANQGSEA. The CDR3 has 14 amino acids. The CDR3 loop reads CSFPWGGADTEAFF. The DNA of the CDR3 is TGCAGCTTTCCTTGGGGGGGCGCGGACACTGAAGCTTTCTTT. Full variable domain (outside the CDR3, taken from reference TRBV29-1 and TRBJ1-1): SAVISQKPSRDICQRGTSLTIQCQVDSQVTMMFWYRQQPGQSLTLIATANQGSEATYESGFVIDKFPISRPNLTFSTLTVSNMSPEDSSIYLCSFPWGGADTEAFFGQGTRLTVV.

V and J are TRBV28 and TRBJ1-3, with TRBD1 as a possible D gene (5 bases). The CDR3 consists of 16 residues. Trimming left V 7 bases short and J 4 bases short, with 20 bases between. Germline V gene sequence: CDR1 MDHEN, CDR2 SYDVKM. The DNA of the CDR3 is TGTGCCAGCACCCAGTTGGGGGGGTCATCGGGAAACACCATATATTTT. Protein: CASTQLGGSSGNTIYF.

Details on this clone: A junction end diverges from the germline sequence, so it may reflect a read error. The chain is built from TRBV7-9 and TRBJ1-2; 8 bases map to TRBD1. The CDR3 covers 14 residues. CDR1 and CDR2 from the germline V gene are SEHNR and FQNEAQ (reference sequence). The CDR3 loop is CSSSPMGQVNGYTF. In DNA form, the CDR3 reads TGTTCCAGCAGCCCGATGGGACAGGTTAATGGCTACACCTTC.

This clone was counted between two and nine times. The gene calls are TRBV18 and TRBJ2-2; no firm D call. V shed 4 bases and J shed 4 bases, with 10 bases lying between them. Germline values: CDR1 KGHSH, CDR2 LQKENI. The CDR3 runs 14 residues. The CDR3 loop reads CASSLIVVTGELFF. CDR3 nucleotides: TGTGCCAGCTCACTGATAGTTGTCACCGGGGAGCTGTTTTTT.

V usage is TRBV30 and J usage is TRBJ1-2; D call uncertain. The V gene's germline CDR1 is GTSNPN and CDR2 SVGIG (reference sequence). Trimming shortened V by 4 bases and J by 5 bases, and 14 bases separated the two germline ends. The CDR3 length is 13 residues. CDR3 sequence (DNA): TGTGCCTGGAAAGTGGAGGCTGCGTATGGCTACACCTTC. As protein: CAWKVEAAYGYTF.

This clone occurred a few times. This chain connects TRBV7-8 to TRBJ2-1; 7 bases map to TRBD2. Losses at the gene ends were 1 base for V and 3 bases for J; bases not matched to a gene: 9. Germline V CDR1 and CDR2: SGHVS, FQNEAQ. The CDR3 sequence is 17 residues long. This CDR3 is CASSLGRRGFNYNEQFF. CDR3 nucleotide sequence: TGTGCCAGCAGCTTAGGGAGGCGGGGGTTTAACTACAATGAGCAGTTCTTC.

The chain employs TRBV15 and TRBJ1-5; no clear D. CDR1 is LNHNV, CDR2 YYDKDF, per germline (reference sequence). Trimming shortened V by 1 base and J by 0 bases, and 7 bases separated the two germline ends. The CDR3 runs 15 residues. CDR3 region: CATSRAENSNQPQHF. The DNA for the CDR3 is TGTGCCACCAGCAGAGCGGAGAATAGCAATCAGCCCCAGCATTTT.

The genes are TRBV11-2 and TRBJ1-3; TRBD1 matches 8 bases. The CDR3 has 16 amino acids. V gave up 7 bases and J gave up 4 bases; unmatched junction bases: 12. Germline CDR1 reads SGHAT; CDR2 reads FQNNGV. The CDR3 DNA is TGTGCCAGCACCTTTGGCAGGGGGCAGATAGGAAACACCATATATTTT. Its protein product is CASTFGRGQIGNTIYF.

This sequence joins TRBV4-1 and TRBJ1-5; D is undetermined. The CDR3 totals 15 residues. V was clipped by 4 bases and J by 5 bases, with 15 bases between them. Germline V gene data show CDR1 as MGHRA and CDR2 as YSYEKL. The CDR3 DNA sequence: TGCGCCAGCAGCCCATTAGGGCGGGGAGATCAGCCCCAGCATTTT. Its translation: CASSPLGRGDQPQHF.

The chain combines TRBV30 with TRBJ1-3; D is perhaps TRBD1 (6 bases). The V and J ends lost 2 bases and 5 bases respectively, with 16 bases between them. The CDR3 runs to 15 residues. Germline-derived CDR1 and CDR2 are GTSNPN and SVGIG (reference sequence). CDR3: CAWSNGGAVRNTIYF. The DNA for the CDR3 is TGTGCCTGGAGTAACGGGGGGGCAGTCAGAAACACCATATATTTT.

The chain links TRBV4-2 to TRBJ1-5; D ambiguous. This CDR3 is 13 amino acids long. Germline V CDR1 and CDR2: LGHNA, YNFKEQ. Trimming removed 0 bases at V and 5 bases at J, with 5 bases between. CDR3 DNA: TGTGCCAGCAGCCAAGAAGAGCATCAGCCCCAGCATTTT. Amino acids: CASSQEEHQPQHF.

This rearrangement joins TRBV27 to TRBJ2-1; D perhaps matches TRBD1 (6 bases). CDR3 length: 17 amino acids. V was shortened by 5 bases and J by 0 bases, with 17 bases between the two germline ends. Germline assignment: CDR1 MNHEY and CDR2 SMNVEV (reference sequence). The CDR3 nucleotides are TGTGCCAGCAGTCCCAGGGGAGTCTGGAGCTCCTACAATGAGCAGTTCTTC. The encoded protein is CASSPRGVWSSYNEQFF.

The CDR3 protein is CASSLDPAGEQYV. The CDR3 DNA is TGCGCCAGCAGCTTGGATCCGGCAGGCGAGCAGTACGTC. The chain joins TRBV5-1 to TRBJ2-7; D is uncertain. The V end lost 0 bases, the J end lost 6 bases, and 10 bases lay between the germline ends. CDR1 is SGHRS, CDR2 YFSETQ, per germline. The CDR3 extends over 13 amino acids.